One sample yielded the 15 T cell receptor beta chains listed below, sequenced in a study of CD8+CD57+ T cells in acquired aplastic anemia. Genomic DNA templated the TCR beta VDJ and CDR3 profiling. MiXCR, run by TCRdb on the reads, gives a single entry per CDR3 protein. The sample holds just over 400,000 distinct CDR3 sequences, roughly 64% seen once. The specimen sequenced was sorted CD4+, CD8+, or CD8+CD57+ T cells (not recorded which) from PBMCs. The receptors originated from a human donor in good health, serving as a control.

This clonotype was recorded many times. An end of the junction differs from the germline gene, which may be a read error. The CDR3, as DNA: TGTGCCACCAGGAGAGAGGCAGCCATGAACACTGAAGCTTTCTTT. It is translated as CATRREAAMNTEAFF. The rearrangement uses TRBV15 and TRBJ1-1; no reliable D call. Germline assignment: CDR1 LNHNV and CDR2 YYDKDF (reference sequence). This CDR3 is 15 amino acids long.

This clonotype has just a few counts. The chain recombines TRBV2 with TRBJ2-1, with D perhaps TRBD1 or TRBD2 (6 bases each). Trimming pared 5 bases from V and 2 bases from J, leaving 13 bases between. CDR1 is SNHLY, CDR2 FYNNEI, per germline. The CDR3 consists of 15 residues. The CDR3 here is CASSWGALTYNEQFF. For the CDR3, the DNA is TGTGCCAGCAGTTGGGGGGCCCTAACCTACAATGAGCAGTTCTTC.

The chain recombines TRBV11-2 with TRBJ2-7; D is tentatively TRBD1 or TRBD2 (5 bases each). Trimming left V 6 bases short and J 7 bases short, with 19 bases between. Germline-derived CDR1 and CDR2 are SGHAT and FQNNGV. The CDR3 has 14 residues. The CDR3 DNA reads TGTGCCAGCAGTATGGGGACGGAGACTCGGGAGCAGTACTTC. Its translation: CASSMGTETREQYF.

In its sample, this clonotype was seen many times. The chain uses TRBV6-1 and TRBJ2-5; D might be TRBD2 (6 bases). Germline CDR1 and CDR2: MNHNS and SASEGT. Trimming shortened V by 5 bases and J by 5 bases, and 21 bases separated the two germline ends. The CDR3 is 16 residues long. CDR3 sequence: CASSPRLVALSETQYF. The CDR3, as DNA: TGTGCCAGCAGTCCCCGACTAGTTGCGTTATCTGAGACCCAGTACTTC.

This clonotype was found once. CDR3 coding DNA: TGTGCCAGCAGCGTGTCTACAGGGGGAATTGCGGCAGATACGCAGTATTTT. It yields the protein CASSVSTGGIAADTQYF. This sequence joins TRBV5-5 and TRBJ2-3, with 8 bases aligning to TRBD1. Unmatched junction bases numbered 14, after V lost 4 bases and J lost 4 bases. This CDR3 comprises 17 residues. CDR1 is SGHKS and CDR2 is YYEKEE in the germline V gene (reference sequence).

V is TRBV11-1 and J is TRBJ1-2; D may be TRBD1 (5 bases). The V gene's germline CDR1 is SGHAT and CDR2 FQDESV (reference sequence). V lost 8 bases and J lost 6, with 16 bases in between. CDR3 size: 13 residues. CDR3 in amino acids: CASGTQAVDGYTF. For the CDR3, the DNA is TGTGCCAGCGGAACACAGGCAGTGGATGGCTACACCTTC.

This clonotype appeared a single time. The chain joins TRBV2 to TRBJ1-5, with D unresolved. CDR1 and CDR2 from the germline V gene are SNHLY and FYNNEI. This CDR3 is 14 amino acids long. Trimming pared 8 bases from V and 11 bases from J, leaving 22 bases between. DNA of the CDR3: TGTGCCAGCGGGGTCAGAGCACAAGATCACTCCCAGCATTTT. Residues: CASGVRAQDHSQHF.

Note on this clonotype: With a much larger clone just one base away, this may be a read error. J is TRBJ2-7 and V is TRBV14; 8 positions agree with TRBD1. Germline values: CDR1 SGHDN, CDR2 FVKESK. CDR3 size: 14 residues. The CDR3 DNA follows: TGTGTCTGGAGTGGGAGCAGGGGGCTATACGAGCAGTACTTC. Translating gives CVWSGSRGLYEQYF.

This clonotype was detected many times. This sequence joins TRBV12-3 or TRBV12-4 and TRBJ1-1, with a tentative D call TRBD1 (5 bases). Trimming took off 2 bases at V and 0 bases at J, with 10 bases between the two ends. The CDR3 length is 15 residues. The CDR3 region has the DNA TGTGCCAGCAGTTTAACAGGTTTCATGAACACTGAAGCTTTCTTT. Amino acids: CASSLTGFMNTEAFF.

Concerning this clonotype: Lacking the conserved final phenylalanine or tryptophan, this CDR3 likely reflects a read error. It is unclear where the CDR3 begins or ends on the DNA, so no DNA is shown, and the CDR3 is as TCRdb lists it. The chain joins TRBV2 to TRBJ1-5; the table's D gene call, TRBD1, was not cross checked with the DNA. The CDR3 extends over 13 residues, inclusive of both ends. Germline V gene data show CDR1 as SNHLY and CDR2 as FYNNEI. The CDR3 spells CASSEGFRHTPHY.

This clonotype was seen a few times. V gene TRBV9 combines with J gene TRBJ1-5; tentative D call: TRBD1 (5 bases). The germline gives CDR1 SGDLS, CDR2 YYNGEE. The CDR3 sequence is 14 residues long. V dropped 7 bases and J dropped 7 bases, with 18 bases sitting between them. CDR3 residues: CASGPRGDVQPQHF. CDR3 in DNA: TGTGCCAGCGGCCCAAGAGGGGATGTCCAGCCCCAGCATTTT.

Turning to this clonotype: Compared with germline, one end of the junction differs, possibly owing to a read error. The chain recombines TRBV7-4 with TRBJ1-6; D remains ambiguous. CDR1 is SGHVT, CDR2 SQSDAQ, per germline. This CDR3 spans 14 amino acids. CDR3 sequence: CASSRSSYNTPIHF. For the CDR3, the DNA is TGTGCCAGCAGCCGGAGCTCCTATAATACCCCCATCCATTTT.

This clonotype has ten or more counts. V gene TRBV3-1 combines with J gene TRBJ2-7; weak D call: TRBD2 (5 bases). V dropped 0 bases and J dropped 12 bases, with 9 bases sitting between them. The CDR3 loop spans 11 amino acids. Germline CDR1 LGHDT, CDR2 YNNKEL (reference sequence). CDR3 protein: CASSQEERAYF. The CDR3 DNA is TGTGCCAGCAGCCAAGAAGAGAGGGCGTACTTC.

The genes are TRBV12-3 or TRBV12-4 and TRBJ1-5, with unresolved D. This CDR3 spans 13 amino acids. The V end was cut by 6 bases, the J end by 3 bases, with 9 bases between. This CDR3 reads CASRETNNQPQHF. The CDR3 bases are TGTGCCAGCAGGGAGACGAACAATCAGCCCCAGCATTTT.

This clonotype has a count of ten or more. The chain is built from TRBV19 and TRBJ1-5; 12 bases are a match to TRBD1. This CDR3 has 13 residues. Losses at the gene ends were 10 bases for V and 7 bases for J; bases not matched to a gene: 5. Germline V lookup: CDR1 LNHDA, CDR2 SQIVND (reference sequence). The CDR3 DNA sequence: TGTGCCATCGCCGGGACAGGGGGCCAGCCCCAGCATTTT. As protein: CAIAGTGGQPQHF.